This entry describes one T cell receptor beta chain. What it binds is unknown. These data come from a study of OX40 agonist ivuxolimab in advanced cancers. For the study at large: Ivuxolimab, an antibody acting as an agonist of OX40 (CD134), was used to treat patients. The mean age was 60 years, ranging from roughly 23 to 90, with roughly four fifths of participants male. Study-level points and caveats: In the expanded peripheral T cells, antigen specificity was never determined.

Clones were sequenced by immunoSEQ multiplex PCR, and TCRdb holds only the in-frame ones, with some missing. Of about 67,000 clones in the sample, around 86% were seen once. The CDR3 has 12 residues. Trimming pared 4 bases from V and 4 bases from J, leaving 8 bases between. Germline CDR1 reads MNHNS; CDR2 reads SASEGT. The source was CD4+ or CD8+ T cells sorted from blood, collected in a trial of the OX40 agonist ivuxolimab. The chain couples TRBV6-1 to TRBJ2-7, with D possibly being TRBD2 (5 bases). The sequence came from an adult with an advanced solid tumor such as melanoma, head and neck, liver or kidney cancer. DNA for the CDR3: TGTGCCAGCAGTGTGACTATATACGAGCAGTACTTC. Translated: CASSVTIYEQYF.